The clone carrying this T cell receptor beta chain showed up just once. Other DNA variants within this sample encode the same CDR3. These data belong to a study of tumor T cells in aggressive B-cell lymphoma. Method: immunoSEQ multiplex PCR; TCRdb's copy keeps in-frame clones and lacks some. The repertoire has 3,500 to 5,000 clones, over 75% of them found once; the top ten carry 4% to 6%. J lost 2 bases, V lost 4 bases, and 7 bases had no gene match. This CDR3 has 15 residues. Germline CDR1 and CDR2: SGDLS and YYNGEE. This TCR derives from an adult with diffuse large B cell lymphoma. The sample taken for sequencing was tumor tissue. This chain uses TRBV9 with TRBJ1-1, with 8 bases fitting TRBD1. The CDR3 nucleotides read TGTGCCAGCAGCCCCCGACAGGGGCAAAACACTGAAGCTTTCTTT. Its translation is CASSPRQGQNTEAFF. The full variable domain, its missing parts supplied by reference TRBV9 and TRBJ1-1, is DSGVTQTPKHLITATGQRVTLRCSPRSGDLSVYWYQQSLDQGLQFLIQYYNGEERAKGNILERFSAQQFPDLHSELNLSSLELGDSALYFCASSPRQGQNTEAFFGQGTRLTVV.